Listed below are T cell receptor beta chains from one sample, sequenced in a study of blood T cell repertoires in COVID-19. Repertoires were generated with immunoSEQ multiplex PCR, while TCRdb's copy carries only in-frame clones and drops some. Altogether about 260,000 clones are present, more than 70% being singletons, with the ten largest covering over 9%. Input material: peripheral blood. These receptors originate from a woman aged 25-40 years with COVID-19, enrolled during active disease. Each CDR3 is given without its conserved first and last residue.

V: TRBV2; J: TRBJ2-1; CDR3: ASSTGWEQF
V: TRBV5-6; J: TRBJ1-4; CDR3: ASSLVSGGGEKLF
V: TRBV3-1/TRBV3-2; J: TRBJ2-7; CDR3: ASSQYSPGNEQY
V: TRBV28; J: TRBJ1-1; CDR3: ASSRLNTEAF
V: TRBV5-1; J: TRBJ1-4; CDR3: ASSSRGDRREKLF
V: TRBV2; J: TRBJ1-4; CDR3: ASSQDSTGLGEKLF
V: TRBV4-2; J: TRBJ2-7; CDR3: ASSQGLTGTSGRAYEQY
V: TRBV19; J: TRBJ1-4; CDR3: ASRPTPTNEKLF
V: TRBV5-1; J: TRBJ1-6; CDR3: ASSARGSGKSSPLH
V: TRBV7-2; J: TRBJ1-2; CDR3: ASSAVFLYGYT
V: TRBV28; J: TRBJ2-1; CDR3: ASRSDRVSYNEQF
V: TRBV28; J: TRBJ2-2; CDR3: ASRRQGPNTGELF
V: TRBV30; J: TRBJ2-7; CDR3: AWSVGLGGPYEQY
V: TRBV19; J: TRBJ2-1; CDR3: ASRGVEQF
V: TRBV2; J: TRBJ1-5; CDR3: ASSERRGWNQPQH
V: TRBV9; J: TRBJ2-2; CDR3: ASSPIAGGLTGELF
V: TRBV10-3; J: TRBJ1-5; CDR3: AITGGIGQPQH
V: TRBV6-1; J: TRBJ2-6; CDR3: ASSEAAGMSSGANVLT
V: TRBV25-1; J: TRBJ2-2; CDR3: ASSAGLGDGELF
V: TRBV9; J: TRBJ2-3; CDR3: ASSVEGRAGIDTQY
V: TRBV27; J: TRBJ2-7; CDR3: ASSLGLAGSSGTYEQY
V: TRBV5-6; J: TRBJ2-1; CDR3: ASSLTSGYNEQF
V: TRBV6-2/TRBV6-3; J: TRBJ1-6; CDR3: ASSSGGAYNSPLH
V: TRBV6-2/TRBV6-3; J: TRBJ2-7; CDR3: ASSYEEGSYEQY
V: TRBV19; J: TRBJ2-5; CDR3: ASQRADGETQY
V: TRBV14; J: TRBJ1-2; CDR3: ASSQVPGLYGYT
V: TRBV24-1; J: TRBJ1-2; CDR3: ATRPGQDYGYT
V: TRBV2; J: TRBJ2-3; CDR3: ASSYSTDTQY
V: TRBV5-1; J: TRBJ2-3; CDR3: ASSLATGVDTQY
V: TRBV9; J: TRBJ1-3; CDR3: ASSSGGSGNTIY
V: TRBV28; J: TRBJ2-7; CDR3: ASSLFYEQY
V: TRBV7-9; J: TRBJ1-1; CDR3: ASSFGTANTEAF
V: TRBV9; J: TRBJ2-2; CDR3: ASSPGLAGPSGELF
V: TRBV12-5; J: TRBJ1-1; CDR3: ASRRGGGDTEAF
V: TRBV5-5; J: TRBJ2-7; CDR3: ASSFEAPGEQY
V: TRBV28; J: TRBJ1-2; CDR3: ASSPMAGTGYGYT
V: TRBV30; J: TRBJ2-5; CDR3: AWSAGLAGETQY
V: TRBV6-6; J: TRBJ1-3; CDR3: ASARSVRPGNTIY
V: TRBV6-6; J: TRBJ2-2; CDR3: ASRGTSGNTGELF
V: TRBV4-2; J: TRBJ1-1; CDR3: ASSPHRGLDTEAF
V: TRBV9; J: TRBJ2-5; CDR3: ASSVGDGRQETQY
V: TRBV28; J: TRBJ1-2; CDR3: ATDRQGNNYGYT
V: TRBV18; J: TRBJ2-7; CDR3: ASSQAGYEQY
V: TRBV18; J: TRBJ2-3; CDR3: ASSPRDRVSDTQY
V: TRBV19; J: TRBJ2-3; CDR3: ASMGTSGRYTDTQY
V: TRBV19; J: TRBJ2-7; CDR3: ASSRAPRASYEQY
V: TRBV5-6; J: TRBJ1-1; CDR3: ASSLNLGTEAF
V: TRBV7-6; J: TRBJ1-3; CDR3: ASSLAPGHSGNTIY
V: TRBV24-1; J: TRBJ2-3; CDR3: ATAGEGTDTQY
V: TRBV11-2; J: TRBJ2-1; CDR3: ASSFTSTGDSYNEQF
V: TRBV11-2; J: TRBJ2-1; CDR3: ASSLASSYNEQF
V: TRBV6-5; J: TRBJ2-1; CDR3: ASRGFRVEQF
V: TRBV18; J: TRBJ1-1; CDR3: ASSPVGPVAF
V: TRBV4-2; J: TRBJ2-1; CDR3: ASSQDRQGNEQF
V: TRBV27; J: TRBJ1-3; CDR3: ASSSRQGNSGNTIY
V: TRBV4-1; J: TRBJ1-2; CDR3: ASSLGDSEDYGYT
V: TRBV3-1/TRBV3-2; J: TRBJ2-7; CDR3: ASSQDGGSLSYEQY
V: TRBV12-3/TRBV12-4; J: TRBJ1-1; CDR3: ASTSGGEAF